This T cell receptor (beta chain) was sequenced for a study of regulatory T cells in long-lasting Graves disease. Sample time point: newly diagnosed GD, antithyroid drugs for less than 3 months. Generation of the TCR library employed RNA extracted from PBMCs. This clonotype was detected a few times. For TCR beta, libraries came from iRepertoire HTBI primers and Arm-PCR of CDR3 regions. One entry per CDR3 protein, called by TCRdb with MiXCR from the multiplex PCR reads. The sample records hundreds of thousands of distinct CDR3 sequences, approximately 13% being singletons. The V end was cut by 0 bases, the J end by 6 bases, with 17 bases between. CDR3 length: 16 amino acids. Germline V CDR1 and CDR2: MNHNS, SASEGT. The data also belong to a second study, concerning T cells in Graves' hyperthyroidism and ophthalmopathy. That study adds: Most clonotypes that expanded in the thyroid above 0.001 also showed up in blood.

The material sequenced was peripheral blood mononuclear cells (PBMCs), taken at new diagnosis, from a patient treated with antithyroid drugs. V and J are TRBV6-1 and TRBJ1-1; no definite D call. The clonotype originates from a man aged 30 to 45 with Graves disease. CDR3 sequence (DNA): TGTGCCAGCAGTGAAGCGCTTCAACAGTATGATTCTGAAGCTTTCTTT. Encoded protein: CASSEALQQYDSEAFF.